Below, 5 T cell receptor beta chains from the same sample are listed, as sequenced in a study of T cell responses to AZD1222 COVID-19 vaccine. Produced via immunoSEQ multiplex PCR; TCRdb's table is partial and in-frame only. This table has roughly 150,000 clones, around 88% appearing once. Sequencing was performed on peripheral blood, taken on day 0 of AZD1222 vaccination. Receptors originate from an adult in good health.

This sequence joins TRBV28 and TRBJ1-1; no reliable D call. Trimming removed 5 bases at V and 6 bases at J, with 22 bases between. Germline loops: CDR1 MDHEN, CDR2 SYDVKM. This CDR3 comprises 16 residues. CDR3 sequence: CASSPMWLGLRAEAFF. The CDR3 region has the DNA TGTGCCAGCAGTCCCATGTGGCTAGGCCTGCGGGCTGAAGCTTTCTTT.

The CDR3 nucleotides read TGTGCCAGCAGCCAGGCGGGGGACAGTTTTCCTGAAGCTTTCTTT. Protein: CASSQAGDSFPEAFF. This rearrangement joins TRBV4-2 to TRBJ1-1; TRBD1 matches 7 bases. The CDR3 covers 15 residues. CDR1 and CDR2 (germline): LGHNA, YNFKEQ. Germline trimming cut 3 bases from V and 6 bases from J; bases unmatched to any gene: 10.

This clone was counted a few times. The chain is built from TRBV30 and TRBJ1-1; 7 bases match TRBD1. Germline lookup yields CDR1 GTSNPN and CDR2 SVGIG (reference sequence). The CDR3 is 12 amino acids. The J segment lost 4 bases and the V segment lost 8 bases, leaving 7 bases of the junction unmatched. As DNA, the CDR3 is TGTGCCACTACAGGGGTCGGCACTGAAGCTTTCTTT. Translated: CATTGVGTEAFF.

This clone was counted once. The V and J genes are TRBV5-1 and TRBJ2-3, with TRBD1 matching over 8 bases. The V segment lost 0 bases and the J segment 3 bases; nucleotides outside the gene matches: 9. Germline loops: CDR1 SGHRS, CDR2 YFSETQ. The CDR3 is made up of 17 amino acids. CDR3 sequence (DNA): TGCGCCAGCAGCTTGGAGCCGACAGGGGCGGGGACAGATACGCAGTATTTT. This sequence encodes CASSLEPTGAGTDTQYF.

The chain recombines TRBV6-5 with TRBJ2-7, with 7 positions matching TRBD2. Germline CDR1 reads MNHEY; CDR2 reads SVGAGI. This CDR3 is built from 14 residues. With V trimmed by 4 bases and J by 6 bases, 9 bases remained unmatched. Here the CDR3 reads CASSSWTSTFEQYF. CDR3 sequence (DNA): TGTGCCAGCAGTTCCTGGACTAGTACTTTCGAGCAGTACTTC.